These 9 T cell receptor beta chains originate from one sample sequenced in a study of graft-versus-host responses after intestinal transplantation. Sequenced by immunoSEQ multiplex PCR; TCRdb stores in-frame clones only, minus some. The sample lists roughly 92,000 clones; almost 90% were seen once. Their antigens are not known. The input for sequencing was unstimulated CD4+ T cells sorted from spleen or lymph node cells, taken before intestinal transplant. The receptors here all came from a human donor who received an intestinal transplant.

The chain carries TRBV6-1 and TRBJ1-2; weak D call: TRBD1 (5 bases). V lost 10 bases and J 8 bases, leaving 17 bases between the germline ends. This CDR3 comprises 12 residues. Germline values: CDR1 MNHNS, CDR2 SASEGT. The CDR3 reads CATCSTAGGYTF. CDR3 DNA sequence: TGTGCCACCTGCTCGACAGCGGGGGGCTACACCTTC.

CDR3 loop: CASSLGTGGTSGQPQHF. The CDR3 DNA follows: TGTGCCAGCAGCTTAGGGACAGGGGGCACATCTGGTCAGCCCCAGCATTTT. The V gene is TRBV11-2, the J gene TRBJ1-5; 11 positions agree with TRBD1. Germline V CDR1 and CDR2: SGHAT, FQNNGV. This CDR3 region has 17 residues. V trimming: 1 base; J trimming: 6 bases; junction bases outside the gene matches: 8.

V is TRBV18 and J is TRBJ2-2, with 7 bases lining up with TRBD1. The CDR3 spans 16 residues. The junction had 5 bases not matched to a gene; V was cut back by 4 bases and J by 0 bases. The germline V gene has CDR1 KGHSH and CDR2 LQKENI. This CDR3 is CASSQGQLPNTGELFF. CDR3 nucleotides: TGTGCCAGCTCACAGGGACAGCTACCGAACACCGGGGAGCTGTTTTTT.

V gene TRBV7-8 combines with J gene TRBJ2-5; D may be TRBD1 (6 bases). From germline, CDR1 is SGHVS and CDR2 FQNEAQ. The CDR3 runs to 12 residues. Trimming stripped 8 bases from V and 4 bases from J, with 11 bases between. This CDR3 reads CASQGSRETQYF. The DNA for the CDR3 is TGTGCCAGCCAGGGGTCGCGAGAGACCCAGTACTTC.

CDR3 DNA: TGTGCCAGCAGTGAACAGCGGGGATACAATGAGCAGTTCTTC. The encoded protein is CASSEQRGYNEQFF. This chain connects TRBV2 to TRBJ2-1; 7 nucleotides match TRBD2. Germline CDR1 and CDR2: SNHLY and FYNNEI. V shed 2 bases and J 4 bases; nucleotides not matched to a gene: 2. The length of the CDR3 is 14 residues.

V and J are TRBV5-4 and TRBJ2-3, with 8 bases identical to TRBD2. This CDR3 comprises 16 residues. Germline CDR1 and CDR2: SGHNT and YYREEE (reference sequence). Trimming at V came to 2 bases and at J to 6 bases, leaving 11 bases not matched to a gene. CDR3 in DNA: TGTGCCAGCAGCTTTGGGGGGACTAGGGTCCCGGATACGCAGTATTTT. This sequence encodes CASSFGGTRVPDTQYF. Together with reference TRBV5-4 and TRBJ2-3, the CDR3 gives the full variable domain: ETGVTQSPTHLIKTRGQQVTLRCSSQSGHNTVSWYQQALGQGPQFIFQYYREEENGRGNFPPRFSGLQFPNYSSELNVNALELDDSALYLCASSFGGTRVPDTQYFGPGTRLTVL.

The V and J genes are TRBV5-1 and TRBJ1-2; 8 positions match TRBD1. The CDR3 length is 14 residues. V was pared by 3 bases and J by 8 bases, with 9 bases of the junction left unmatched. Germline values: CDR1 SGHRS, CDR2 YFSETQ. The CDR3 reads CASSSADRVGGYTF. The CDR3 DNA sequence: TGCGCCAGCAGCTCGGCGGACAGGGTGGGCGGCTACACCTTC.

In this sample, this clone turned up once. The rearrangement links TRBV12-5 to TRBJ2-1; D is perhaps TRBD1 (6 bases). V was shortened by 0 bases and J by 9 bases, with 15 bases between the two germline ends. CDR1 LGHNT and CDR2 FRNRAP come from the germline V gene. The CDR3 spans 15 residues. Written as DNA, the CDR3 is TGTGCTAGTGGTTTGGTCGGGACCCAAGGGGGTGAGCAGTTCTTC. This codes for CASGLVGTQGGEQFF.

The chain links TRBV5-1 to TRBJ2-2, with no clear D. The V gene lost 5 bases and the J gene lost 0 bases, with 8 bases spanning the gap. The V gene's germline CDR1 is SGHRS and CDR2 YFSETQ. The CDR3 runs to 14 residues. CDR3 region: CASSHSTNTGELFF. CDR3 bases: TGCGCCAGCAGTCACAGTACGAACACCGGGGAGCTGTTTTTT.